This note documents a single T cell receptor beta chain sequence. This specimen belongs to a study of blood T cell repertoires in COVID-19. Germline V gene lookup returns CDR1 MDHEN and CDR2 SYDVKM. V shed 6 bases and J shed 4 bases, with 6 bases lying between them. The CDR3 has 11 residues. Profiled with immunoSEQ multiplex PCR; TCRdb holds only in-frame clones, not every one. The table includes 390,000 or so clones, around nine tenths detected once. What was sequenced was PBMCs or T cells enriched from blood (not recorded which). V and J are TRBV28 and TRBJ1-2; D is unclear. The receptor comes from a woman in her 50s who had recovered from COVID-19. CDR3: CASRSIYGYTF. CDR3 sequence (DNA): TGTGCCAGCAGGAGCATCTATGGCTACACCTTC.